The rows below give T cell receptor beta chains drawn from one sample of a study of CD8 T cells in ankylosing spondylitis. One entry per CDR3 protein, called by TCRdb with MiXCR from the 5' RACE reads. The repertoire consists of some 37,000 distinct CDR3 sequences, with around 6.2% occurring once and the leading ten covering about 12%. What was sequenced was blood, either unsorted or a sorted T cell fraction (not recorded which). The receptors were gathered from a male donor with ankylosing spondylitis or in good health (not recorded which). Each CDR3 is given with its conserved first and last residue. A D gene is named only where the DNA matches it firmly. The size field is filled for only some rows; it gives once, few, many or a size class.

>TRBV12-3/TRBV12-4|NA|TRBJ2-7|many
CASSPVGVARSHEQYF
TGTGCCAGCAGCCCTGTGGGAGTTGCTCGTAGCCACGAGCAGTACTTC
>TRBV3-1|NA|TRBJ2-4|many
CASSPHKGGVGIQYF
TGTGCCAGCAGCCCTCATAAGGGGGGAGTTGGCATTCAGTACTTC
>TRBV6-1|NA|TRBJ2-3|many
CASFQFRNTDTQYF
TGTGCCAGCTTCCAGTTCCGCAACACAGATACGCAGTATTTT
>TRBV20-1|NA|TRBJ2-3|NA
CRGQAPGRDTLFTDTQYF
TGCAGGGGCCAGGCCCCGGGCAGGGACACCCTATTCACAGATACGCAGTATTTT
>TRBV6-5|NA|TRBJ2-2|many
CASSYWAGETGELFF
TGTGCCAGCAGTTATTGGGCAGGGGAGACCGGGGAGCTGTTTTTT
>TRBV15|NA|TRBJ1-1|many
CATSTAFGGTEAFF
TGTGCCACCAGCACTGCGTTTGGGGGCACTGAAGCTTTCTTT
>TRBV4-1|NA|TRBJ1-2|many
CASSQDSRWSRGYTF
TGCGCCAGCAGCCAAGACTCCAGGTGGAGTCGAGGCTACACCTTC
>TRBV20-1|NA|TRBJ2-2|many
CSAREYSSNTGELFF
TGCAGTGCTAGAGAATACAGCTCGAACACCGGGGAGCTGTTTTTT
>TRBV28|TRBD2|TRBJ2-3|many
CASSLGGAGGRGTQYF
TGTGCCAGCAGTTTAGGTGGGGCGGGAGGCCGGGGGACGCAGTATTTT
>TRBV5-1|TRBD1|TRBJ2-7|many
CASSGGTGISPGWF
TGCGCCAGCAGCGGGGGGACAGGGATTTCCCCCGGTTGGTTC
>TRBV20-1|NA|TRBJ1-6|many
CSARPDRMNSPLHF
TGCAGTGCTCGACCCGACAGGATGAATTCACCCCTCCACTTT
>TRBV20-1|NA|TRBJ2-1|many
CSAMGLAIINEQFF
TGCAGTGCAATGGGGCTAGCGATCATCAATGAGCAGTTCTTC
>TRBV7-9|TRBD1|TRBJ2-7|many
CASTRRDRETYEQYF
TGTGCCAGCACCCGAAGGGACAGGGAAACCTACGAGCAGTACTTC